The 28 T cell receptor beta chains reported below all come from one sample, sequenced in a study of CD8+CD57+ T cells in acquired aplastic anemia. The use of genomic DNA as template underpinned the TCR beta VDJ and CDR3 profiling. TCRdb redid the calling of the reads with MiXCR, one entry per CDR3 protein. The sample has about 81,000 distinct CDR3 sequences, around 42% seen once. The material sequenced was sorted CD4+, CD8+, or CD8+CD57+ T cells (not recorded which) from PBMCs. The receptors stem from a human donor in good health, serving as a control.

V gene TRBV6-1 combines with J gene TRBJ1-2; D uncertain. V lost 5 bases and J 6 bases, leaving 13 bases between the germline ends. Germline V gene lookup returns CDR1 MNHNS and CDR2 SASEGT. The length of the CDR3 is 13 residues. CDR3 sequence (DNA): TGTGCCAGCAGTCTAATCTCCGGGGATGGCTACACCTTC. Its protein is CASSLISGDGYTF.

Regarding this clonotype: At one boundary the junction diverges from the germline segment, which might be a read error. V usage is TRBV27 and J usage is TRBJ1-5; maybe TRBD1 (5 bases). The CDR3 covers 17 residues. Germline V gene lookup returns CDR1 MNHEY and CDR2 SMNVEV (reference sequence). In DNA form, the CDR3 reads TGTGCCAACAGTTTTCCTCCGGGGACTAAAACGAAGCAGCCCCAGCATTTT. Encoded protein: CANSFPPGTKTKQPQHF.

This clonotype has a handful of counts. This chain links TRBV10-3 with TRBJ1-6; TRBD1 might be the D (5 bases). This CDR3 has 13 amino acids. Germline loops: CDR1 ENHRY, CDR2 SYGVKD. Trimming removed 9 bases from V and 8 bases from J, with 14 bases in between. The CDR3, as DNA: TGTGCCATAAAAGGGGTGTTTGATTCACCCCTCCACTTT. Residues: CAIKGVFDSPLHF.

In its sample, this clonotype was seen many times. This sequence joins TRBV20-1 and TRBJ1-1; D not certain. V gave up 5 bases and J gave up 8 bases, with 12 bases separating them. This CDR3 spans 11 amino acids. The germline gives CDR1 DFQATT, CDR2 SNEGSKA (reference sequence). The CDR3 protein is CSASSGLEAFF. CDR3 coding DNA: TGCAGTGCTTCTTCCGGACTCGAAGCTTTCTTT.

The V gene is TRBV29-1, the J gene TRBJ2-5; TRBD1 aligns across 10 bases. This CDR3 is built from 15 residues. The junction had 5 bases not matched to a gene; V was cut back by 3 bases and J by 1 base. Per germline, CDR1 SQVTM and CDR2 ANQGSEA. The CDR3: CSVETDRGSQETQYF. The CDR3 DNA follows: TGCAGCGTTGAGACGGACAGGGGGTCCCAAGAGACCCAGTACTTC. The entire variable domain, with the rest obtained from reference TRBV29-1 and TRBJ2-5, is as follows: SAVISQKPSRDICQRGTSLTIQCQVDSQVTMMFWYRQQPGQSLTLIATANQGSEATYESGFVIDKFPISRPNLTFSTLTVSNMSPEDSSIYLCSVETDRGSQETQYFGPGTRLLVL.

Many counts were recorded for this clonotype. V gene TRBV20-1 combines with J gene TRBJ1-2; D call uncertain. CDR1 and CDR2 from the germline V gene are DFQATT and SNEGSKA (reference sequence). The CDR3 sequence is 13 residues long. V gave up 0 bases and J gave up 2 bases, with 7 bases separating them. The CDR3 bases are TGCAGTGCTAGAGAAACAGAAAACTATGGCTACACCTTC. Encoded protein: CSARETENYGYTF.

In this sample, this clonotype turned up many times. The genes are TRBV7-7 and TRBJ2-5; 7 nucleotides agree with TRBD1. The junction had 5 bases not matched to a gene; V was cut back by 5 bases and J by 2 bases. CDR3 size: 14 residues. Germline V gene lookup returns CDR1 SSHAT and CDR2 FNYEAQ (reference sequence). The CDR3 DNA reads TGTGCCAGCAGCCTTAGGGGACAGCAAGAGACCCAGTACTTC. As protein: CASSLRGQQETQYF.

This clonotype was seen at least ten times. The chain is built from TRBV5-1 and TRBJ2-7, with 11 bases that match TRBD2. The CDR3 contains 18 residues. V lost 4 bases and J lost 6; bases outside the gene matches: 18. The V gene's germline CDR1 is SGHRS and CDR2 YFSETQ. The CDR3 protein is CASSDTSHLAGGPGEQYF. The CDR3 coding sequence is TGCGCCAGCAGCGATACTTCCCATCTAGCGGGAGGACCGGGCGAGCAGTACTTC.

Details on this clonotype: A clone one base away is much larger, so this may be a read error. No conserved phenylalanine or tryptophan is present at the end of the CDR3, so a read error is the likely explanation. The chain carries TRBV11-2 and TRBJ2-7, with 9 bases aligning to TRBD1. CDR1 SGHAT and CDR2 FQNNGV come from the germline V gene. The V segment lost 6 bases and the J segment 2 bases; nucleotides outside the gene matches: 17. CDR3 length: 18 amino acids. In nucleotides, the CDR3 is TGTGCCAGCAGTTCTCCGGGACAGGGAAGACAAGACGCCTACGAGCAGTACCTC. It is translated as CASSSPGQGRQDAYEQYL.

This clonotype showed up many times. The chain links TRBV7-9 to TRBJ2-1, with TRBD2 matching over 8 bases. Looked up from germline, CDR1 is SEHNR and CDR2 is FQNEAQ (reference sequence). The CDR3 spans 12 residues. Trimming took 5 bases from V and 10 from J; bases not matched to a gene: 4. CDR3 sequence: CASSPGGGEQFF. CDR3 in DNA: TGTGCCAGCAGCCCCGGGGGGGGAGAGCAGTTCTTC.

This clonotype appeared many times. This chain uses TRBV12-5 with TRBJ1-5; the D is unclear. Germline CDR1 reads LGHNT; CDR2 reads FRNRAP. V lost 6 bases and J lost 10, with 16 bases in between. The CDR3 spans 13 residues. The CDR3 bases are TGTGCTAGTGGGGGGATGGGGATAGGCCCCCAGCATTTT. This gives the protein CASGGMGIGPQHF.

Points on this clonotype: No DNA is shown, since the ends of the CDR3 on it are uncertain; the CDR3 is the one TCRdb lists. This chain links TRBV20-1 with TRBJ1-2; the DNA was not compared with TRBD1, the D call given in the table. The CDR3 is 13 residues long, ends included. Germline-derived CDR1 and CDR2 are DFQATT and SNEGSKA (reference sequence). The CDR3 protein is CSATGRTNYGCTF.

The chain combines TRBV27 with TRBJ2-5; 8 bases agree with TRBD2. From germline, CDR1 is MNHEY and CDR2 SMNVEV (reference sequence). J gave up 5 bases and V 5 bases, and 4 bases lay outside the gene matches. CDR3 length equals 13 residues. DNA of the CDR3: TGTGCCAGCAGTCCGTCGGGGGGGGAGACCCAGTACTTC. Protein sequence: CASSPSGGETQYF.

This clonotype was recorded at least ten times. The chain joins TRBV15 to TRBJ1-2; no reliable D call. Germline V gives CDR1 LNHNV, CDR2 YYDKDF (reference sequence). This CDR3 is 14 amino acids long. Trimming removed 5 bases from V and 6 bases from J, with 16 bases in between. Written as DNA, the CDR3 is TGTGCCACCAGCCCGGGTAGGATGGGCCATGGCTACACCTTC. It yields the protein CATSPGRMGHGYTF.

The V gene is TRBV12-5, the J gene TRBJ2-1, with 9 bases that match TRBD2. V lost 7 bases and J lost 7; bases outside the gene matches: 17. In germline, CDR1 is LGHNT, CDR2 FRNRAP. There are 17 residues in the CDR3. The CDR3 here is CASAPSGRGGPSNEQFF. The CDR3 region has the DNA TGTGCTAGTGCTCCCTCCGGGCGGGGGGGGCCTAGTAATGAGCAGTTCTTC.

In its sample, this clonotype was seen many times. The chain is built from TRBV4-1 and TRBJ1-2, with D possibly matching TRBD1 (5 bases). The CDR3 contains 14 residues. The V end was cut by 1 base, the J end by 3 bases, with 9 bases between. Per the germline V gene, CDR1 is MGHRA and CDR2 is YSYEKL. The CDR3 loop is CASSQGGNDYGYTF. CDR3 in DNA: TGCGCCAGCAGCCAAGGGGGGAACGACTATGGCTACACCTTC.

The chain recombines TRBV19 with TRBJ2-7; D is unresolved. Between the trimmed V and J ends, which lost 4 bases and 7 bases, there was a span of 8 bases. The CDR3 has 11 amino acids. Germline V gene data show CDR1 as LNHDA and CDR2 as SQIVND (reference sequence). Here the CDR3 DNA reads TGTGCCAGTAGTAAGGAGAGGGAGCAGTACTTC. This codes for CASSKEREQYF.

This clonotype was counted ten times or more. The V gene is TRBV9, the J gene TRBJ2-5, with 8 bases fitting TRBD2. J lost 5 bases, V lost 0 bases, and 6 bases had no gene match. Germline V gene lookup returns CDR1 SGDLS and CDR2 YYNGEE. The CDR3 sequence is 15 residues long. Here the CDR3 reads CASSVVGGAEETQYF. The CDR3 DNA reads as TGTGCCAGCAGCGTAGTCGGGGGGGCGGAGGAGACCCAGTACTTC.

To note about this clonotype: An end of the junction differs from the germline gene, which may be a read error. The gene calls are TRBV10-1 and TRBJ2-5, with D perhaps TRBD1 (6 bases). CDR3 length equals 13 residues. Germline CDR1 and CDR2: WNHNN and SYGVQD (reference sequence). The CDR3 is CASSETGEETQYF. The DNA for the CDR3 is TGTGCCAGCAGTGAGACAGGAGAAGAGACCCAGTACTTC.

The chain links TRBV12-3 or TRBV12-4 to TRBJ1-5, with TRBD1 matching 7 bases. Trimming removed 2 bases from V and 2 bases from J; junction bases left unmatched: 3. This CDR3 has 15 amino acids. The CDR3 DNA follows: TGTGCCAGCAGTTTAACAGGGGCTGGCAATCAGCCCCAGCATTTT. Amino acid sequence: CASSLTGAGNQPQHF.

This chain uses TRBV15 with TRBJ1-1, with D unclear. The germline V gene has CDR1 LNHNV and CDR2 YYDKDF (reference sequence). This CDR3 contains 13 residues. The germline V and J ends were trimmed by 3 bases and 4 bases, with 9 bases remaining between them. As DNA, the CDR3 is TGTGCCACCAGCAGGGGAAGGGTCACTGAAGCTTTCTTT. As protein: CATSRGRVTEAFF.

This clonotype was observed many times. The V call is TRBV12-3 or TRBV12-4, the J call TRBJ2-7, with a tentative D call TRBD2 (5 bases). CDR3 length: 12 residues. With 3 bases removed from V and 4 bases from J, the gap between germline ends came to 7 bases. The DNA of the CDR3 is TGTGCCAGCAGTTTTTCGGGGTACGAGCAGTACTTC. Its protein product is CASSFSGYEQYF.

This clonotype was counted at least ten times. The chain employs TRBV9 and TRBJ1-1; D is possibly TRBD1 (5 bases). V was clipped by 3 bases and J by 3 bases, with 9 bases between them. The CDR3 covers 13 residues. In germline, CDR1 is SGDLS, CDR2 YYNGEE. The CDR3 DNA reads TGTGCCAGCAGCGGGGGGGAGGACACTGAAGCTTTCTTT. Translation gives CASSGGEDTEAFF. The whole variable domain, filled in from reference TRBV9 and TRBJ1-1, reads DSGVTQTPKHLITATGQRVTLRCSPRSGDLSVYWYQQSLDQGLQFLIQYYNGEERAKGNILERFSAQQFPDLHSELNLSSLELGDSALYFCASSGGEDTEAFFGQGTRLTVV.

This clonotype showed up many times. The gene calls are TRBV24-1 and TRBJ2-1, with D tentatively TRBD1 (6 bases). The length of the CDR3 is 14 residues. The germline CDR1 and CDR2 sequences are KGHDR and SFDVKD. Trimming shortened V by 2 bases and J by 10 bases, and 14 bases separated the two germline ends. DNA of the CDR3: TGTGCCACCAGTGATTCCGTCGCCAGGGGCGAGCAGTTCTTC. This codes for CATSDSVARGEQFF.

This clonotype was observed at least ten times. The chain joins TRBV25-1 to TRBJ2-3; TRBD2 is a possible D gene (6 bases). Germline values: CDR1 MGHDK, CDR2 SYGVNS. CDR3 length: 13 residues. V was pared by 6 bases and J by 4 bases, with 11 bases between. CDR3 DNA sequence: TGTGCCAGCAGCGCCCCGGGGGCAGATACGCAGTATTTT. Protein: CASSAPGADTQYF.

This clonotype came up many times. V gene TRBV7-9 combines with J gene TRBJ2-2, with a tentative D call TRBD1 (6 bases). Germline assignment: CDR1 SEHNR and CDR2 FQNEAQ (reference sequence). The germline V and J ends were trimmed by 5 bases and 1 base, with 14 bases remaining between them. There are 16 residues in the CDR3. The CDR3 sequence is CASSLDRKQNTGELFF. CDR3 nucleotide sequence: TGTGCCAGCAGCCTCGACAGGAAACAGAACACCGGGGAGCTGTTTTTT.

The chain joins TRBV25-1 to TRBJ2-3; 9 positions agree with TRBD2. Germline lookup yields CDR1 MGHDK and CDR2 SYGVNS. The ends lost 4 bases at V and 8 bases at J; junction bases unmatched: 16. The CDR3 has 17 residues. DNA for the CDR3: TGTGCCAGCAGTGCCCTAGCGGGATACCTATCTATGGGTACGCAGTATTTT. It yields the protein CASSALAGYLSMGTQYF. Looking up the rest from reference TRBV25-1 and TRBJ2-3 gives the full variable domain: EADIYQTPRYLVIGTGKKITLECSQTMGHDKMYWYQQDPGMELHLIHYSYGVNSTEKGDLSSESTVSRIRTEHFPLTLESARPSHTSQYLCASSALAGYLSMGTQYFGPGTRLTVL.

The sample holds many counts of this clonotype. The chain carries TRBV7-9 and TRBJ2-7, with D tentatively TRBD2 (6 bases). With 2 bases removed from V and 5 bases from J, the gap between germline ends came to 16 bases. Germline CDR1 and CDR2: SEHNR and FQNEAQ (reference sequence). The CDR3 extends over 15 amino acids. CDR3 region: CASSLSTGSVDEQYF. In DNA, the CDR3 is TGTGCCAGCAGCTTATCTACCGGGAGTGTGGACGAGCAGTACTTC. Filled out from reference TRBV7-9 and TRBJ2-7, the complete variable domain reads DTGVSQNPRHKITKRGQNVTFRCDPISEHNRLYWYRQTLGQGPEFLTYFQNEAQLEKSRLLSDRFSAERPKGSFSTLEIQRTEQGDSAMYLCASSLSTGSVDEQYFGPGTRLTVT.